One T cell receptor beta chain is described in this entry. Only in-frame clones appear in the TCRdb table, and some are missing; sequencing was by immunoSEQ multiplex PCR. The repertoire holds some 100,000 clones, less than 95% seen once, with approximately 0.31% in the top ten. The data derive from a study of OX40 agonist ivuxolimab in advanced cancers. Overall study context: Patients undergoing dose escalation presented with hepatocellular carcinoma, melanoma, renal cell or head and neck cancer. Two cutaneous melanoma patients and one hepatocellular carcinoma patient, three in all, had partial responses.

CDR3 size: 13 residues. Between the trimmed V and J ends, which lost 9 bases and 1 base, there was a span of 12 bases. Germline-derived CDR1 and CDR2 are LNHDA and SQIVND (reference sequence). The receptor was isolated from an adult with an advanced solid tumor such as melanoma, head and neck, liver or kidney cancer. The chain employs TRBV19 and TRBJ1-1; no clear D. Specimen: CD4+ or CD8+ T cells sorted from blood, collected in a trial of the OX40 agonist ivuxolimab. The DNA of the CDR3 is TGTGCCAGCCTTCGGGATTGGAACACTGAAGCTTTCTTT. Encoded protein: CASLRDWNTEAFF. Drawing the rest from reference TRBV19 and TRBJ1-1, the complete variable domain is DGGITQSPKYLFRKEGQNVTLSCEQNLNHDAMYWYRQDPGQGLRLIYYSQIVNDFQKGDIAEGYSVSREKKESFPLTVTSAQKNPTAFYLCASLRDWNTEAFFGQGTRLTVV.